Listed below are T cell receptor beta chains from one sample, sequenced in a study of cytomegalovirus exposure and HLA in healthy donors. TCRdb's table, derived via immunoSEQ multiplex PCR, lists solely in-frame clones and lacks some. The table shows more than 95,000 clones, with 75% occurring only once. Sequenced input: PBMCs. Receptor source: a woman in her fifties or sixties in good health and CMV-seronegative. The CDR3 runs from the conserved cysteine through the conserved F or W. The D gene is left open where the match is weak. Some rows have no size entry. The others give once, few or many, or a class for an expanded clone.

V	size	D	J	CDR3	DNA
TRBV14	once	.	TRBJ1-1	CASSTTGNTEAFF	TGTGCCAGCAGCACAACAGGGAACACTGAAGCTTTCTTT
TRBV6-5	.	.	TRBJ1-3	CASKQDNGNTIYF	TGTGCCAGCAAACAAGACAATGGAAACACCATATATTTT
TRBV18	.	TRBD2	TRBJ2-2	CASSPRLLAENTGELFF	TGTGCCAGCTCACCACGGCTACTAGCGGAGAACACCGGGGAGCTGTTTTTT
TRBV7-9	.	.	TRBJ2-2	CTSSLETTGELFF	TGTACCAGCAGCTTAGAGACAACCGGGGAGCTGTTTTTT
TRBV29-1	.	.	TRBJ2-7	CSVETTYEQYF	TGCAGCGTTGAAACTACCTACGAGCAGTACTTC
TRBV29-1	.	.	TRBJ2-3	CSVEGWRGRGDTQYF	TGCAGCGTTGAGGGGTGGAGGGGCAGGGGGGATACGCAGTATTTT
TRBV11-3	.	.	TRBJ1-1	CASSLGDPGEAFF	TGTGCCAGCAGCTTGGGCGATCCTGGTGAAGCTTTCTTT
TRBV9	.	TRBD2	TRBJ2-2	CASSVAMASGAFTGELFF	TGTGCCAGCAGCGTAGCTATGGCTAGCGGGGCCTTCACCGGGGAGCTGTTTTTT
TRBV4-2	.	TRBD2	TRBJ2-5	CASSQDVAGVKTQYF	TGTGCCAGCAGCCAAGATGTTGCGGGAGTTAAGACCCAGTACTTC
TRBV28	.	.	TRBJ1-2	CASSPRGAANYGYTF	TGTGCCAGCAGTCCCCGCGGAGCGGCTAACTATGGCTACACCTTC
TRBV6-5	once	.	TRBJ2-7	CASSYSQGNYEQYF	TGTGCCAGCAGTTACTCTCAGGGTAATTACGAGCAGTACTTC
TRBV4-1	.	TRBD1	TRBJ1-3	CASSQGGGGNTIYF	TGCGCCAGCAGCCAAGGAGGGGGCGGAAACACCATATATTTT
TRBV14	.	TRBD1	TRBJ2-7	CASSPFRGSEQYF	TGTGCCAGCAGCCCCTTCAGGGGGAGCGAGCAGTACTTC
TRBV7-7	.	.	TRBJ2-3	CASSLGLGASTDTQYF	TGTGCCAGCAGCTTAGGATTGGGGGCTAGCACAGATACGCAGTATTTT
TRBV9	.	TRBD1	TRBJ1-5	CASSAGQENQPQHF	TGTGCCAGCAGCGCCGGACAGGAGAATCAGCCCCAGCATTTT
TRBV6-5	.	.	TRBJ2-6	CASSHSGANVLTF	TGTGCCAGCAGCCACTCTGGGGCCAACGTCCTGACTTTC
TRBV7-2	.	TRBD1	TRBJ2-2	CASRPRDRVTGELFF	TGTGCCAGCAGACCCCGGGACAGGGTTACCGGGGAGCTGTTTTTT
TRBV15	.	TRBD1	TRBJ2-7	CATSIGTAPYEQYF	TGTGCCACCAGCATTGGGACAGCTCCCTACGAGCAGTACTTC
TRBV19	.	TRBD2	TRBJ2-7	CASSMGLAGVYEQYF	TGTGCCAGTAGTATGGGACTAGCGGGAGTATACGAGCAGTACTTC
TRBV19	.	TRBD1	TRBJ2-7	CASSPSAGQGAYEQYF	TGTGCCAGTAGTCCTTCAGCCGGACAGGGCGCCTACGAGCAGTACTTC
TRBV1	.	.	TRBJ1-3	CTSSRTGHGNTIYF	TGCACCAGCAGCCGGACAGGGCATGGAAACACCATATATTTT
TRBV28	.	.	TRBJ2-7	CASTSRAEQYF	TGTGCCAGCACTTCCAGGGCCGAGCAGTACTTC
TRBV7-9	.	.	TRBJ2-1	CASSSRDTRYNEQFF	TGTGCCAGCAGCAGCCGGGACACTCGCTACAATGAGCAGTTCTTC
TRBV29-1	.	TRBD2	TRBJ2-7	CIHKRGALSYEQYF	TGCATTCATAAGCGGGGGGCCCTCTCCTACGAGCAGTACTTC
TRBV7-8	.	TRBD2	TRBJ2-3	CASSFGSGADTQYF	TGTGCCAGCAGCTTCGGGAGCGGGGCAGATACGCAGTATTTT
TRBV30	.	TRBD2	TRBJ2-7	CAWGLAGDTTYEQYF	TGTGCCTGGGGACTAGCGGGGGACACCACCTACGAGCAGTACTTC
TRBV4-3	.	.	TRBJ1-2	CASSQDRGISYGYTF	TGCGCCAGCAGCCAAGATCGCGGGATTAGCTATGGCTACACCTTC
TRBV5-8	.	TRBD1	TRBJ1-5	CASSLDGSGGQQPQHF	TGTGCCAGCAGCTTGGACGGATCAGGGGGGCAGCAGCCCCAGCATTTT
TRBV30	.	.	TRBJ1-6	CAWSVEGGRSPLHF	TGTGCCTGGAGTGTAGAAGGCGGGCGGTCACCCCTCCACTTT
TRBV4-2	.	.	TRBJ2-2	CASSQDPFPISGELFF	TGTGCCAGCAGCCAAGACCCGTTTCCTATCTCCGGGGAGCTGTTTTTT
TRBV5-8	once	.	TRBJ1-1	CASSLRQGAEAFF	TGTGCCAGCAGCTTGAGGCAGGGCGCTGAAGCTTTCTTT
TRBV7-8	.	.	TRBJ2-7	CASSLGTAVGEQYF	TGTGCCAGCAGCTTAGGGACAGCGGTAGGCGAGCAGTACTTC
TRBV7-7	.	TRBD1	TRBJ2-2	CASSTDRDGELFF	TGTGCTAGCAGTACTGACAGGGACGGGGAGCTGTTTTTT
TRBV4-1	.	.	TRBJ1-5	CASSQDGGKPQHF	TGCGCCAGCAGCCAAGATGGCGGGAAACCCCAGCATTTT